A single sample is the source of the 11 T cell receptor beta chains below, sequenced in a study of graft-versus-host responses after intestinal transplantation. These receptors have no identified antigens. Sequencing was performed with immunoSEQ multiplex PCR; in TCRdb, only in-frame clones are kept and a portion is missing. The repertoire consists of about 85,000 clones, with approximately 80% occurring once and the leading ten covering approximately 0.84%. The sample consisted of unstimulated CD4+ T cells sorted from spleen or lymph node cells, taken before intestinal transplant. All receptors derive from a human donor who received an intestinal transplant.

This clone came up once. The chain links TRBV9 to TRBJ2-1; 8 bases are shared with TRBD2. After removal of 0 bases from V and 2 bases from J, the junction contained 4 bases not matched to a gene. The CDR3 is 16 residues long. CDR1 and CDR2 from the germline V gene are SGDLS and YYNGEE. The CDR3 DNA reads TGTGCCAGCAGCGTAGCTATGGGACTAGCCTACAATGAGCAGTTCTTC. Translation gives CASSVAMGLAYNEQFF.

The chain carries TRBV19 and TRBJ2-5, with D possibly matching TRBD2 (5 bases). V was pared by 6 bases and J by 5 bases, with 16 bases between. Germline V lookup: CDR1 LNHDA, CDR2 SQIVND (reference sequence). The CDR3 length is 14 residues. CDR3 in amino acids: CASSTGSLGETQYF. In DNA form, the CDR3 reads TGTGCCAGTAGCACGGGATCCTTGGGGGAGACCCAGTACTTC.

The rearrangement joins TRBV5-1 to TRBJ2-5, with unresolved D. Trimming took off 3 bases at V and 2 bases at J, with 2 bases between the two ends. The CDR3 runs 11 residues. CDR1 and CDR2 (germline): SGHRS, YFSETQ. The CDR3 spells CASSSQETQYF. Written as DNA, the CDR3 is TGCGCCAGCAGCTCGCAAGAGACCCAGTACTTC. The complete variable domain, with remaining parts taken from reference TRBV5-1 and TRBJ2-5, reads KAGVTQTPRYLIKTRGQQVTLSCSPISGHRSVSWYQQTPGQGLQFLFEYFSETQRNKGNFPGRFSGRQFSNSRSEMNVSTLELGDSALYLCASSSQETQYFGPGTRLLVL.

This chain connects TRBV5-8 to TRBJ2-1, with D unresolved. V was pared by 0 bases and J by 3 bases, with 10 bases between. Germline V gene data show CDR1 as SGHTS and CDR2 as YDEGEE. The CDR3 has 15 amino acids. The CDR3 DNA is TGTGCCAGCAGCTTGGGCCAGGTACTCTACAATGAGCAGTTCTTC. Translated, it gives CASSLGQVLYNEQFF.

This clone was seen only once. The chain links TRBV5-1 to TRBJ2-5, with TRBD2 matching 7 bases. With V trimmed by 5 bases and J by 1 base, 8 bases remained unmatched. This CDR3 is 15 amino acids long. CDR1 SGHRS and CDR2 YFSETQ come from the germline V gene. The CDR3 DNA follows: TGCGCCAGCAGGGCGCGCGGGGGAACCCAAGAGACCCAGTACTTC. Translation: CASRARGGTQETQYF. Combining the CDR3 with reference TRBV5-1 and TRBJ2-5 gives the whole variable domain KAGVTQTPRYLIKTRGQQVTLSCSPISGHRSVSWYQQTPGQGLQFLFEYFSETQRNKGNFPGRFSGRQFSNSRSEMNVSTLELGDSALYLCASRARGGTQETQYFGPGTRLLVL.

The V call is TRBV5-6, the J call TRBJ1-2; perhaps TRBD1 as D (6 bases). V lost 2 bases and J 2 bases, leaving 10 bases between the germline ends. The germline CDR1 and CDR2 sequences are SGHDT and YYEEEE. The CDR3 length is 14 residues. The CDR3 loop is CASSFQGPNYGYTF. The CDR3 nucleotides are TGTGCCAGCAGCTTCCAGGGGCCAAACTATGGCTACACCTTC.

This chain uses TRBV18 with TRBJ2-5; 7 bases are a match to TRBD2. Losses at the gene ends were 0 bases for V and 5 bases for J; bases not matched to a gene: 6. This CDR3 comprises 15 residues. Germline values: CDR1 KGHSH, CDR2 LQKENI. CDR3 residues: CASSPPSRGGETQYF. The CDR3 DNA is TGTGCCAGCTCACCACCCTCGAGGGGAGGGGAGACCCAGTACTTC.

This clone appeared a single time. J is TRBJ1-1 and V is TRBV5-1; D unresolved. Looked up from germline, CDR1 is SGHRS and CDR2 is YFSETQ. V lost 2 bases and J lost 7, with 6 bases in between. The CDR3 sequence is 11 residues long. The CDR3 DNA reads TGCGCCAGCAGCTTACTTGGTGAAGCTTTCTTT. Translating gives CASSLLGEAFF.

The rearrangement links TRBV5-1 to TRBJ2-3, with TRBD2 identical over 11 bases. CDR1 and CDR2 from the germline V gene are SGHRS and YFSETQ. V lost 6 bases and J lost 4; bases outside the gene matches: 4. This CDR3 is built from 14 residues. The CDR3 here is CASTSSGGADTQYF. The CDR3 DNA sequence: TGCGCCAGCACGAGTAGCGGGGGGGCAGATACGCAGTATTTT.

This clone has just one count. The rearrangement joins TRBV2 to TRBJ2-1; 9 positions match TRBD1. Germline V CDR1 and CDR2: SNHLY, FYNNEI. The CDR3 length is 15 residues. V lost 6 bases to trimming and J lost 0 bases; unmatched junction nucleotides: 3. The CDR3 reads CASRLQGASYNEQFF. CDR3 nucleotides: TGTGCCAGCAGACTACAGGGGGCCTCCTACAATGAGCAGTTCTTC.

The CDR3 DNA is TGTGCCAGCAGCTTGGCCGGGCAGGGCCGCTACGAGCAGTACTTC. Translation gives CASSLAGQGRYEQYF. The V gene is TRBV5-4, the J gene TRBJ2-7, with D maybe TRBD1 (5 bases). The germline gives CDR1 SGHNT, CDR2 YYREEE (reference sequence). The CDR3 has 15 amino acids. V was clipped by 0 bases and J by 3 bases, with 13 bases between them. Combining the CDR3 with reference TRBV5-4 and TRBJ2-7 gives the whole variable domain ETGVTQSPTHLIKTRGQQVTLRCSSQSGHNTVSWYQQALGQGPQFIFQYYREEENGRGNFPPRFSGLQFPNYSSELNVNALELDDSALYLCASSLAGQGRYEQYFGPGTRLTVT.